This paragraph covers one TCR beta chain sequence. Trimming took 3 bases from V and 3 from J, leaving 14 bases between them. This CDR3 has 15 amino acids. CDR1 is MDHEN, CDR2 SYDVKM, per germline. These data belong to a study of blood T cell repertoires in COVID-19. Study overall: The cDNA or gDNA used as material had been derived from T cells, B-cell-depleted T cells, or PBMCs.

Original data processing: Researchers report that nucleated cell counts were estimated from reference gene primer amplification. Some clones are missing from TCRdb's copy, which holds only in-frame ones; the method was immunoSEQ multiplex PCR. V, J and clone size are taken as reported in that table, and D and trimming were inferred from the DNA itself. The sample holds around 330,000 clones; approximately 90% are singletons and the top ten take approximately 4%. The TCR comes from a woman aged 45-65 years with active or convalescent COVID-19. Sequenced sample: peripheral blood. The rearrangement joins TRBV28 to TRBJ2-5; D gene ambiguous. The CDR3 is CASSFLWSAKETQYF. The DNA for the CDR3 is TGTGCCAGCAGTTTCCTATGGTCAGCGAAAGAGACCCAGTACTTC.